The 21 T cell receptor beta chains presented below share a single source sample, sequenced in a study of shared clonotypes between healthy human individuals. Using immunoSEQ multiplex PCR, the repertoire was profiled, and TCRdb retains in-frame clones only, with some absent. The sample carries about 2.4 million clones, approximately 93% recorded once. The sequencing input was naive CD4+ T cells from PBMCs. Noted subset: CD45RA+ positively selected. The receptors originated from a man in his late teens or twenties in good health. Some clones in this sample may be carry-over from other donors' samples.

In its sample, this clone was seen once. The J gene is TRBJ2-7, the V gene TRBV30, with 9 bases aligning to TRBD2. CDR3 length: 14 amino acids. V was clipped by 6 bases and J by 7 bases; unmatched bases: 13. Germline loops: CDR1 GTSNPN, CDR2 SVGIG (reference sequence). CDR3 protein: CACGLAGGPLEQYF. The CDR3 region has the DNA TGTGCCTGCGGTTTGGCGGGAGGGCCGTTAGAGCAGTACTTC.

A single count supports this clone. The chain recombines TRBV7-9 with TRBJ1-2, with 9 bases that match TRBD1. With 3 bases clipped from V and 12 bases from J, the junction kept 8 bases outside the gene matches. This CDR3 spans 13 amino acids. The germline V gene encodes CDR1 SEHNR and CDR2 FQNEAQ (reference sequence). CDR3 in amino acids: CASSFGQGHHNTF. CDR3 in DNA: TGTGCCAGCAGCTTTGGACAGGGGCATCACAACACCTTC.

The chain has TRBV18 and TRBJ2-3; TRBD2 matches at 7 bases. This CDR3 has 15 amino acids. Germline CDR1 reads KGHSH; CDR2 reads LQKENI. Trimming removed 3 bases from V and 5 bases from J; junction bases left unmatched: 8. CDR3 DNA: TGTGCCAGCTCACCCGTTATAGCGGGTAGAGATACGCAGTATTTT. Amino acid sequence: CASSPVIAGRDTQYF.

The gene calls are TRBV5-5 and TRBJ1-2; no clear D gene. Germline loops: CDR1 SGHKS, CDR2 YYEKEE (reference sequence). The V end lost 3 bases, the J end lost 1 base, and 10 bases lay between the germline ends. The CDR3 runs to 14 residues. The CDR3 here is CASSYGVGNYGYTF. DNA of the CDR3: TGTGCCAGCAGCTATGGGGTGGGTAACTATGGCTACACCTTC.

V and J are TRBV19 and TRBJ1-2; no definite D call. Germline-derived CDR1 and CDR2 are LNHDA and SQIVND (reference sequence). CDR3 size: 16 residues. The V end was cut by 3 bases, the J end by 3 bases, with 17 bases between. In DNA form, the CDR3 reads TGTGCCAGTAGTATTGGGTGGGATAGTCCGGACTATGGCTACACCTTC. It translates to CASSIGWDSPDYGYTF.

The chain is built from TRBV10-1 and TRBJ1-1; TRBD1 agrees at 7 bases. J was trimmed by 5 bases and V by 3 bases; bases with no gene match: 6. The germline V gene has CDR1 WNHNN and CDR2 SYGVQD (reference sequence). The CDR3 has 14 residues. The CDR3 bases are TGCGCCAGCAGTGACCGGCCAGGGGGAACTGAAGCTTTCTTT. It is translated as CASSDRPGGTEAFF.

The V call is TRBV11-2, the J call TRBJ2-5, with no clear D. The J call may be incorrect, as the DNA end agrees better with TRBJ2-7. The CDR3 has 15 amino acids. CDR1 is SGHAT and CDR2 is FQNNGV in the germline V gene. The CDR3 here is CASSLYRTGSYEQYF. The CDR3 DNA sequence: TGTGCCAGCAGCTTATATCGAACCGGCTCCTACGAGCAGTACTTC.

The CDR3, as DNA: TGTGCCAGCTGTCGATCTATGGGACAGCAAGAGACCCAGTACTTC. As protein: CASCRSMGQQETQYF. The chain employs TRBV28 and TRBJ2-5; 7 bases are a match to TRBD1. The CDR3 runs to 15 residues. After removal of 8 bases from V and 2 bases from J, the junction contained 11 bases not matched to a gene. From germline, CDR1 is MDHEN and CDR2 SYDVKM.

The CDR3 coding sequence is TGTGCCAGCAGCTTCAGACTCCCAGGGCCTCTCCGCGAGCAGTACTTC. As protein: CASSFRLPGPLREQYF. This chain connects TRBV5-5 to TRBJ2-7; weak D call: TRBD1 (5 bases). In germline, CDR1 is SGHKS, CDR2 YYEKEE (reference sequence). The CDR3 has 16 residues. V dropped 2 bases and J dropped 6 bases, with 21 bases sitting between them. Looking up the rest from reference TRBV5-5 and TRBJ2-7 gives the full variable domain: DAGVTQSPTHLIKTRGQQVTLRCSPISGHKSVSWYQQVLGQGPQFIFQYYEKEERGRGNFPDRFSARQFPNYSSELNVNALLLGDSALYLCASSFRLPGPLREQYFGPGTRLTVT.

This clone appeared once. CDR3 amino acids: CASSLSGAGELFF. The CDR3 DNA reads TGTGCCAGCAGCTTGAGTGGGGCCGGGGAGCTGTTTTTT. The gene calls are TRBV5-8 and TRBJ2-2; no definite D call. Germline V gene data show CDR1 as SGHTS and CDR2 as YDEGEE. The CDR3 contains 13 residues. V shed 1 base and J shed 6 bases, with 7 bases lying between them. Full variable domain (missing parts from reference TRBV5-8 and TRBJ2-2): EAGVTQSPTHLIKTRGQQATLRCSPISGHTSVYWYQQALGLGLQFLLWYDEGEERNRGNFPPRFSGRQFPNYSSELNVNALELEDSALYLCASSLSGAGELFFGEGSRLTVL.

The rearrangement uses TRBV11-3 and TRBJ2-7; D may be TRBD2 (5 bases). The CDR3 sequence is 15 residues long. The ends were cut back, 1 base at V and 1 base at J, with 11 bases in the middle. Germline loops: CDR1 SGHNT, CDR2 YENEEA. Here the CDR3 DNA reads TGTGCCAGCAGCTTAGGAGAGTCGGGGTCCTACGAGCAGTACTTC. Amino acid sequence: CASSLGESGSYEQYF.

This clone turned up a few times. This chain joins TRBV14 and TRBJ1-1, with 9 bases fitting TRBD1. CDR1 and CDR2 (germline): SGHDN, FVKESK. With 5 bases clipped from V and 5 bases from J, the junction kept 3 bases outside the gene matches. The CDR3 covers 13 residues. The CDR3 nucleotides read TGTGCCAGCAGCTGGGACAGGGAGACTGAAGCTTTCTTT. It encodes CASSWDRETEAFF.

In its sample, this clone was seen a few times. This sequence joins TRBV13 and TRBJ1-1, with D perhaps matching TRBD1 (6 bases). Trimming took 0 bases from V and 6 from J, leaving 20 bases between them. The CDR3 contains 17 residues. The V gene's germline CDR1 is PRHDT and CDR2 FYEKMQ (reference sequence). DNA of the CDR3: TGTGCCAGCAGCTTAGGATCGGGACACTCTTATGTAGCTGAAGCTTTCTTT. Amino acids: CASSLGSGHSYVAEAFF.

Notes on this clone: The same CDR3 also results from other DNA sequences found in this sample. This chain joins TRBV28 and TRBJ1-1, with TRBD1 matching 9 bases. CDR1 is MDHEN, CDR2 SYDVKM, per germline. V shed 4 bases, J shed 5 bases, and the junction held 5 bases outside the gene matches. This CDR3 comprises 14 residues. CDR3 DNA: TGTGCCAGCAGTTCACAGGGGGCGAGGACTGAAGCTTTCTTT. This codes for CASSSQGARTEAFF. Filled out from reference TRBV28 and TRBJ1-1, the complete variable domain reads DVKVTQSSRYLVKRTGEKVFLECVQDMDHENMFWYRQDPGLGLRLIYFSYDVKMKEKGDIPEGYSVSREKKERFSLILESASTNQTSMYLCASSSQGARTEAFFGQGTRLTVV.

The genes are TRBV6-1 and TRBJ2-1, with 7 bases lining up with TRBD1. Germline-derived CDR1 and CDR2 are MNHNS and SASEGT. This CDR3 contains 15 residues. J was trimmed by 6 bases and V by 7 bases; bases with no gene match: 12. The CDR3: CASISRDRVVNEQFF. The CDR3 DNA reads TGTGCCAGCATATCAAGAGACAGGGTGGTCAATGAGCAGTTCTTC.

This rearrangement joins TRBV4-2 to TRBJ1-4; 9 nucleotides align to TRBD1. The CDR3 spans 19 residues. Per germline, CDR1 LGHNA and CDR2 YNFKEQ. The ends lost 4 bases at V and 5 bases at J; junction bases unmatched: 17. The CDR3 loop is CASSPRRGQGGLANEKLFF. CDR3 nucleotides: TGTGCCAGCAGCCCAAGAAGGGGACAGGGAGGCCTGGCAAATGAAAAACTGTTTTTT.

CDR3 residues: CASNTRSSGNTEAFF. The CDR3 DNA sequence: TGTGCCAGCAACACTAGGAGCAGCGGTAACACTGAAGCTTTCTTT. The J gene is TRBJ1-1, the V gene TRBV2, with D uncertain. Germline CDR1 reads SNHLY; CDR2 reads FYNNEI. With 7 bases removed from V and 2 bases from J, the gap between germline ends came to 17 bases. The CDR3 spans 15 residues.

The chain carries TRBV18 and TRBJ1-1, with D uncertain. The germline V gene has CDR1 KGHSH and CDR2 LQKENI. V lost 0 bases to trimming and J lost 10 bases, with 9 bases between them. The CDR3 totals 12 residues. The CDR3 here is CASSPPAVGAFF. The CDR3, as DNA: TGTGCCAGCTCACCACCGGCAGTGGGAGCTTTCTTT.

The chain couples TRBV5-4 to TRBJ2-1; no reliable D call. Germline CDR1 is SGHNT and CDR2 is YYREEE (reference sequence). The CDR3 has 15 amino acids. V shed 1 base and J shed 0 bases, with 8 bases lying between them. CDR3 protein: CASSLRVSSYNEQFF. In nucleotides, the CDR3 is TGTGCCAGCAGCTTGCGGGTCAGCTCCTACAATGAGCAGTTCTTC.

This chain joins TRBV5-1 and TRBJ2-2, with D unclear. The V end lost 5 bases, the J end lost 3 bases, and 17 bases lay between the germline ends. The CDR3 sequence is 16 residues long. CDR1 and CDR2 from the germline V gene are SGHRS and YFSETQ. The chain's CDR3 is CASSSRLATDTGELFF. The CDR3 DNA sequence: TGCGCCAGCAGTTCTAGACTGGCCACCGACACCGGGGAGCTGTTTTTT.

With regard to this clone: The sample carries other DNA sequences with the same CDR3. The CDR3 DNA follows: TGTGCCAGCAGCTTGGCTGGACTGGATACGCAGTATTTT. Translated, it gives CASSLAGLDTQYF. V and J are TRBV7-9 and TRBJ2-3; D may be TRBD2 (5 bases). V was shortened by 3 bases and J by 6 bases, with 10 bases between the two germline ends. Germline loops: CDR1 SEHNR, CDR2 FQNEAQ (reference sequence). The CDR3 is 13 amino acids.